This TCR beta chain was identified during a study of blood T cell repertoires in COVID-19. Across the whole study: COVID-19 samples, acute and convalescent, were from the United States, Italy and Spain. T cells, B-cell-depleted T cells, or PBMCs provided the cDNA or gDNA that served as material.

The length of the CDR3 is 13 residues. Deletions cut 2 bases from V and 4 bases from J, with 8 bases between. Looked up from germline, CDR1 is MDHEN and CDR2 is SYDVKM. Per the original methods: From reference gene primer amplification, estimates of nucleated cell counts were derived. Sequenced by immunoSEQ multiplex PCR; TCRdb stores in-frame clones only, minus some. For V, J and clone size, that table is used; D and trimming come from the DNA. In the table there are 94,000 or so clones, approximately 90% of which are singletons. The rearrangement uses TRBV28 and TRBJ1-1; D may be TRBD1 (5 bases). The receptor's source is an elderly woman with active COVID-19. The specimen sequenced was peripheral blood. As DNA, the CDR3 is TGTGCCAGCAGTTTAACGGGGGGCACTGAAGCTTTCTTT. Translating it yields CASSLTGGTEAFF.